The entry that follows covers one T cell receptor (beta chain) sequence. The CDR3 is 15 amino acids. From germline, CDR1 is KGHSH and CDR2 LQKENI. Trimming removed 2 bases at V and 4 bases at J, with 11 bases between. TCRdb's copy holds only in-frame clones and misses some; the assay was immunoSEQ multiplex PCR. Counted here are 75,000 to 90,000 clones, roughly 90% occurring once; the ten biggest clones make up about 9.1%. The data were taken from a study of OX40 agonist ivuxolimab in advanced cancers. Study-wide background: Patients took ivuxolimab, an agonistic anti-OX40 (CD134) antibody. Ivuxolimab doses were 0.01, 0.1, 0.3, 1.5, 3 or 10 mg/kg every 2 weeks. The dose-escalation group included hepatocellular carcinoma, melanoma, renal cell carcinoma and head and neck cancer. The group had a mean age of around 60 years, ranged from about 20 to 90, and was 82.7% male.

The origin of this receptor is an adult with an advanced solid tumor such as melanoma, head and neck, liver or kidney cancer. The sample was CD4+ or CD8+ T cells sorted from blood, taken in a trial of the OX40 agonist ivuxolimab. The chain uses TRBV18 and TRBJ1-4, with D tentatively TRBD1 (6 bases). Written as DNA, the CDR3 is TGTGCCAGCTCACCAACAGGGTCCGGTAATGAAAAACTGTTTTTT. It yields the protein CASSPTGSGNEKLFF.